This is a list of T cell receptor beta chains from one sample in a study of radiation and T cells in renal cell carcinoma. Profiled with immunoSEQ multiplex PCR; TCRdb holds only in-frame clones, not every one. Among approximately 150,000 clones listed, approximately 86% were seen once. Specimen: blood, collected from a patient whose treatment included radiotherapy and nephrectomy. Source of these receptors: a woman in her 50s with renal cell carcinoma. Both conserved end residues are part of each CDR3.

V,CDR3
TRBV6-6,CASSYARSSRGYTF
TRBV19,CASSSDRKDYEQYF
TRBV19,CAAGGQLNTEAFF
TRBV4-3,CASSQDTGSNQPQHF
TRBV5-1,CASSLGAEIQAFF
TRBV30,CAWSVFEGNIQYF
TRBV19,CASSAGGTDTQYF
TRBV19,CASKGSGRDNEQFF
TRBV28,CASSPAGANYGYTF
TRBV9,CASSALSSGNTIYF
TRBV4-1,CASSQVSRAGSYEQYF
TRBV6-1,CASSPTGINEKLFF
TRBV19,CASSISGTADEKLFF
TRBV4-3,CASSQATSSYNSPLHF
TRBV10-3,CAISEGRDTEAFF
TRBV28,CASSTSGNLYEQYF
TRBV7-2,CASTLTNEQFF
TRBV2,CASSGAEKLFF
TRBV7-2,CASSLAGADTQYF
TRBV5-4,CASSLWTSGKYEQYF
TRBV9,CASSASGNGNQPQHF
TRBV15,CATSAVGTGEQYF
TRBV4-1,CASSQEAQGKGLTF
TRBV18,CASSLSRDRGYEQYF
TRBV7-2,CASSLDGGGHGELFF
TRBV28,CPGRPRGVGEQFF
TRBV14,CASSQAGRSGEQYF
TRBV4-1,CASSQGPQLAGVGETQYF
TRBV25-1,CASRAEQGKGYYGYTF
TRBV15,CASAGGGSYNEQFF
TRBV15,CATSRPDRGYGYTF
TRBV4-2,CASSQDLGGVNYGYTF
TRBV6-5,CASKKTWGGSGGYTF
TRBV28,CASSLTPGVGGSYEQYF
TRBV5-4,CASSPDREYTEAFF
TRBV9,CASSSSTGWDTEAFF
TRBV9,CASSVVLETDTQYF
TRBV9,CASSDSGRSDTQYF
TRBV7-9,CASTSWRDHEQYF
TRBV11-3,CASSPQFGTEAFF
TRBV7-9,CASSFRWTSGSEETQYF
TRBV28,CASHTRQGYEQYF
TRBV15,CATSRELNRMGTGELFF
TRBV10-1,CASSEGLAGPYEQYF
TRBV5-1,CASSSLPSGSSRGELFF
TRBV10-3,CAISAFSGRNLTEQFF
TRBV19,CASSIKGNAEAFF
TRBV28,CASSTPSGISYEQYF
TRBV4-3,CASSQESQEVYGYTF
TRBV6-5,CASGQGSNTEAFF
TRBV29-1,CSVPPPALAGGPPDTQYF
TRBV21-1,CASSKRGSGELFF
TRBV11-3,CASSLGNSGGTDTQYF
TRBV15,CATSMGQGAYLTQYF
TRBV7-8,CASSSSPDAGANQPQHF
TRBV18,CASSPTTLAEAFF
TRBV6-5,CASRAGPSYEQYF
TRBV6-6,CASRTGTGVYGYTF
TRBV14,CASSQDLADTQYF